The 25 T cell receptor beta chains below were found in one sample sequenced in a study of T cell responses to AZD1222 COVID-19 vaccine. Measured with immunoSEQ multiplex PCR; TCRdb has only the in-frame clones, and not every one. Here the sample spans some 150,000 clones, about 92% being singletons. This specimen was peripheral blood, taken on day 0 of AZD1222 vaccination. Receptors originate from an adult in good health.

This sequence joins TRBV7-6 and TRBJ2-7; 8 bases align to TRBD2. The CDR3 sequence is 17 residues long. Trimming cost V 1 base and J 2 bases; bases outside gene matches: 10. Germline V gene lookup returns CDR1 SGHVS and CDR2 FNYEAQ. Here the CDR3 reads CASSLEERELLTYEQYF. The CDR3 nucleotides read TGTGCCAGCAGCTTAGAGGAGCGGGAGTTACTTACCTACGAGCAGTACTTC.

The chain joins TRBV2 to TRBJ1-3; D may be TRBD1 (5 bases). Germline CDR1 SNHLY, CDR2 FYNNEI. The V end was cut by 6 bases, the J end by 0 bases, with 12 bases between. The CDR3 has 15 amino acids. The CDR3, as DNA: TGTGCCAGCAGGGAGGACATGAGCTCTGGAAACACCATATATTTT. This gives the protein CASREDMSSGNTIYF.

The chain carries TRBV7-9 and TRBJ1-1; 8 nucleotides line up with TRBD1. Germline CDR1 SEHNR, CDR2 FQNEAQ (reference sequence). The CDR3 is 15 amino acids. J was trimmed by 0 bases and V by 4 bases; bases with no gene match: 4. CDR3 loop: CASSSDRDMNTEAFF. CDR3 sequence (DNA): TGTGCCAGCAGCTCGGACAGGGACATGAACACTGAAGCTTTCTTT.

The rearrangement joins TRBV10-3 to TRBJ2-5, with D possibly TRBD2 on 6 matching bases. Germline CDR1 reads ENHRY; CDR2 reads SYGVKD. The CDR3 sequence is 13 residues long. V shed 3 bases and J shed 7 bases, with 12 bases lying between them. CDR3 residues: CAISDGGSGTQYF. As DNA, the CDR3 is TGTGCCATCAGTGATGGGGGGTCAGGGACCCAGTACTTC.

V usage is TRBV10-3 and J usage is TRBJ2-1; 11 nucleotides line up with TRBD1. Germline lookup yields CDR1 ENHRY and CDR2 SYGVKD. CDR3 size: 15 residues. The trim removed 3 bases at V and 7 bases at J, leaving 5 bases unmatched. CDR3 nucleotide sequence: TGTGCCATCAGTGACGGGACAGGGGGGGTGAATGAGCAGTTCTTC. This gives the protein CAISDGTGGVNEQFF.

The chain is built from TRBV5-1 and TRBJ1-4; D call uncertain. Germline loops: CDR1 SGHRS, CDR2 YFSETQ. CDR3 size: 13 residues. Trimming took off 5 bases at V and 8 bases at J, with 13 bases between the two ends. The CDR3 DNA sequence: TGCGCCAGCAGTTCCGACGGCAGAGAAAAACTGTTTTTT. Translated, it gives CASSSDGREKLFF.

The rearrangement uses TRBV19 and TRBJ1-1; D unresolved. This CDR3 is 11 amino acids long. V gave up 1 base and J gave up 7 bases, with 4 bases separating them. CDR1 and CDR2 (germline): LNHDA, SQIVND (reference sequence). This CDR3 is CASSIVGEAFF. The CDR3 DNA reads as TGTGCCAGTAGTATAGTAGGTGAAGCTTTCTTT.

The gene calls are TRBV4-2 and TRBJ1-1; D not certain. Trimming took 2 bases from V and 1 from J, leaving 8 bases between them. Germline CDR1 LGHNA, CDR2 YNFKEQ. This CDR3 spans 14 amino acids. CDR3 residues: CASSQSWQNTEAFF. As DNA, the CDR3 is TGTGCCAGCAGCCAATCGTGGCAGAACACTGAAGCTTTCTTT.

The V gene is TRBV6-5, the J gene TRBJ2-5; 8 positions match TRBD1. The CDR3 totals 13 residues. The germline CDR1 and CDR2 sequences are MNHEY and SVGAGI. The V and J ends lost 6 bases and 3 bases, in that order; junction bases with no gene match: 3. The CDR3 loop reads CASSDRGKETQYF. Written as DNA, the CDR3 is TGTGCCAGCAGCGACAGGGGTAAAGAGACCCAGTACTTC.

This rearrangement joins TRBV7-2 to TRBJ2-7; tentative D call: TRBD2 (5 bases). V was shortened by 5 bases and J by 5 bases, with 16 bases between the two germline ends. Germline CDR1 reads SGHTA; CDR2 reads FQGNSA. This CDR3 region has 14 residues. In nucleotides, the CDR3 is TGTGCCAGCAGCGCTAGCTCTGGGAGCAACGAGCAGTACTTC. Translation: CASSASSGSNEQYF.

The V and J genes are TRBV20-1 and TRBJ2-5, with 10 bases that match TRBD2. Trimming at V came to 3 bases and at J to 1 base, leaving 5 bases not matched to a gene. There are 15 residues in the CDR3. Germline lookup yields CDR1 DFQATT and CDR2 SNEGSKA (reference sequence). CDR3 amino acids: CSASPASGSQETQYF. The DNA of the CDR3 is TGCAGTGCTAGTCCGGCTAGCGGGAGCCAAGAGACCCAGTACTTC.

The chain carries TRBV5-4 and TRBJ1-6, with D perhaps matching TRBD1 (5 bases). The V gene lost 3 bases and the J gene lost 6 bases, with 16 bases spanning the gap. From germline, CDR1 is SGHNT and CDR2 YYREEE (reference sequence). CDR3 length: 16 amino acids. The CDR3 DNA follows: TGTGCCAGCAGCTACCCCCGGGACGGACTTAATTCACCCCTCCACTTT. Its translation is CASSYPRDGLNSPLHF.

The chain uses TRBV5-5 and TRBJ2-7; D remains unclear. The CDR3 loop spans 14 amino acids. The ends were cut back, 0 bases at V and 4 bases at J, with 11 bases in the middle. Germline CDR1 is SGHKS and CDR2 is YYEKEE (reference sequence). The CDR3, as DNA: TGTGCCAGCAGCTTGGAGGCAGGTCTATACGAGCAGTACTTC. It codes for CASSLEAGLYEQYF.

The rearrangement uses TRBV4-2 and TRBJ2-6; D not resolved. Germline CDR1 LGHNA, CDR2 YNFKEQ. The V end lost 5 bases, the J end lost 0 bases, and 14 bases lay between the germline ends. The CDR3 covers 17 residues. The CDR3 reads CASSYSLLGSGANVLTF. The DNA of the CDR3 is TGTGCCAGCAGCTACAGTCTGTTGGGCTCTGGGGCCAACGTCCTGACTTTC.

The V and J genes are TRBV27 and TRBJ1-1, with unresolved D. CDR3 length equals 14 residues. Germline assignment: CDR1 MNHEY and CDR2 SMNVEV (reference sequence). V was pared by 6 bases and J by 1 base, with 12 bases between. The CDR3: CASSPSRGNTEAFF. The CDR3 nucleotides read TGTGCCAGCAGCCCCTCGCGGGGGAACACTGAAGCTTTCTTT.

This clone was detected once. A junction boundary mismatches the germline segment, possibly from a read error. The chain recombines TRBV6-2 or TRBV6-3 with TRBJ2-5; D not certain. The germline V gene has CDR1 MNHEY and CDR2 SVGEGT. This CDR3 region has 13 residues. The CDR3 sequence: CASCYIPQETQYF. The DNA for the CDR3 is TGTGCCAGCTGTTATATACCTCAAGAGACCCAGTACTTC.

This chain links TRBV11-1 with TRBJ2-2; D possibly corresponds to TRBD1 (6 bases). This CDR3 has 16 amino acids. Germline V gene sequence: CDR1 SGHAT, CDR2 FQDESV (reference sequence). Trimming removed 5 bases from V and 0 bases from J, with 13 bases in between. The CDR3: CASSLVGHSNTGELFF. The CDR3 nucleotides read TGTGCCAGCAGCCTAGTGGGACACTCGAACACCGGGGAGCTGTTTTTT.

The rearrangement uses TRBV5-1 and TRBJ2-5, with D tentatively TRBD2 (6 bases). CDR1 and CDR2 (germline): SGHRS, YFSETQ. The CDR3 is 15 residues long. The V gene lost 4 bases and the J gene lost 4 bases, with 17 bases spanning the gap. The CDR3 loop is CASSPGAGKGETQYF. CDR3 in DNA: TGCGCCAGCAGCCCTGGGGCGGGGAAAGGAGAGACCCAGTACTTC.

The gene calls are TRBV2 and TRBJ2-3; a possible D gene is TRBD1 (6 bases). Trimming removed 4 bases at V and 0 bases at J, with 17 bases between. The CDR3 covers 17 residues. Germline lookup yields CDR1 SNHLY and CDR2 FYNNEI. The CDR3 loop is CASSGGQRHLSTDTQYF. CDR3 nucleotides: TGTGCCAGCAGTGGGGGGCAGCGACACCTTAGCACAGATACGCAGTATTTT.

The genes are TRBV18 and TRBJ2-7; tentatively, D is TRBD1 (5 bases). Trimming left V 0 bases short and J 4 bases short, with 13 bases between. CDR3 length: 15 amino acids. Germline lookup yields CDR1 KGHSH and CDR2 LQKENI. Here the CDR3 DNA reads TGTGCCAGCTCACCACCTCAAGGGGTTATTTACGAGCAGTACTTC. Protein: CASSPPQGVIYEQYF.

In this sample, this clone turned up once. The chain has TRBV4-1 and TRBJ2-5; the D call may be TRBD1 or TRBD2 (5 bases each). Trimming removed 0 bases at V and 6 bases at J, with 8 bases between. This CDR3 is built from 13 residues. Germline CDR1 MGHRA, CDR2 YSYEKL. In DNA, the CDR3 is TGCGCCAGCAGCCAAGAGGGGGAAAAGACCCAGTACTTC. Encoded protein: CASSQEGEKTQYF.

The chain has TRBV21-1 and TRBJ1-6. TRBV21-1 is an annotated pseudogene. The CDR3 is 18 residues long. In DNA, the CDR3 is TGTGCCAGCAGCAAAGGAAAGGACTCCCGCTCCTATAATTCACCCCTCCACTTT. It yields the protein CASSKGKDSRSYNSPLHF.

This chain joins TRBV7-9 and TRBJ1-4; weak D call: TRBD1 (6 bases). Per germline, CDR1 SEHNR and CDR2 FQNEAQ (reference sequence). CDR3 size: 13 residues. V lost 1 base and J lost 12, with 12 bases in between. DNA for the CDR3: TGTGCCAGCAGCTTAGAACAGGGAGACGAACTGTTTTTT. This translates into CASSLEQGDELFF.

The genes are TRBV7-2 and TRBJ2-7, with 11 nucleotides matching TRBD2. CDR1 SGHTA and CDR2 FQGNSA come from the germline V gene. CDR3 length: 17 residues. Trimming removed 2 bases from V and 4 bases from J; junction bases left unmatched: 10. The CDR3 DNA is TGTGCCAGCAGCTTAATCACTAGCGGGAGTCGTGTTTACGAGCAGTACTTC. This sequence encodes CASSLITSGSRVYEQYF.

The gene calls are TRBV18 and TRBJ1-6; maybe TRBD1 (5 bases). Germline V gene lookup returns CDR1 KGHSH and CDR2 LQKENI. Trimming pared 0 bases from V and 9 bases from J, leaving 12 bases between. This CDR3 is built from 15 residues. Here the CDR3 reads CASSPPEGSGSPLHF. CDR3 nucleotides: TGTGCCAGCTCACCACCGGAGGGGTCAGGTTCACCCCTCCACTTT. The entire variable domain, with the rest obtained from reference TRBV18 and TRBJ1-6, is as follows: NAGVMQNPRHLVRRRGQEARLRCSPMKGHSHVYWYRQLPEEGLKFMVYLQKENIIDESGMPKERFSAEFPKEGPSILRIQQVVRGDSAAYFCASSPPEGSGSPLHFGNGTRLTVT.